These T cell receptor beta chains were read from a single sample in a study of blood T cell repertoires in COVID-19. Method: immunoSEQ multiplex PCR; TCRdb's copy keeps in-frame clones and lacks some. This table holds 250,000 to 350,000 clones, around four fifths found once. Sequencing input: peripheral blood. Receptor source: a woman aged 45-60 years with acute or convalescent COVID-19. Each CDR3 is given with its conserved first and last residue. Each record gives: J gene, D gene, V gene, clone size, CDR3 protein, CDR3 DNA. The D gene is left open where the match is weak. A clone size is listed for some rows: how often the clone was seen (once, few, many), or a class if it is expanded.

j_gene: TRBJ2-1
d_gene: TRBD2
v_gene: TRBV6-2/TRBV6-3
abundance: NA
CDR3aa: CASSRLAGRYNEQFF
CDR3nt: TGTGCCAGCAGTCGACTAGCGGGGAGGTACAATGAGCAGTTCTTC

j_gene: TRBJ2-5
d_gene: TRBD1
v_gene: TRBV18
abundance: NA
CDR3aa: CASSPGTGTQETQYF
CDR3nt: TGTGCCAGCTCACCCGGGACAGGGACCCAAGAGACCCAGTACTTC

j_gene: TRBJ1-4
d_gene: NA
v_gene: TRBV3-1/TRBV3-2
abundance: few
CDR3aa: CASSQRGGSINEKLFF
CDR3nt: TGTGCCAGCAGCCAGAGGGGGGGGTCTATTAATGAAAAACTGTTTTTT

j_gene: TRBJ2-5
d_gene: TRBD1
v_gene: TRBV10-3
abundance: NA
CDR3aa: CATLDRFRRGSETQYF
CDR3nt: TGTGCCACACTGGACAGGTTTCGCAGAGGTTCGGAGACCCAGTACTTC

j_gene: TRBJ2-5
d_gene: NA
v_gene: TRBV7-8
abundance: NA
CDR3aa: CASSRLQETQYF
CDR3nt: TGTGCCAGCAGCCGACTCCAAGAGACCCAGTACTTC

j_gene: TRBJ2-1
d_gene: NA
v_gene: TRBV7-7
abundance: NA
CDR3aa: CASSLGEPSSYNEQFF
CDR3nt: TGTGCCAGCAGCTTAGGGGAGCCTAGCTCCTACAATGAGCAGTTCTTC

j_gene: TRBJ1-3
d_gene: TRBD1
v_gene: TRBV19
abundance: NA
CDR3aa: CASSVDRGTENTIYF
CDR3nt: TGTGCCAGTAGTGTCGACAGGGGGACCGAAAACACCATATATTTT

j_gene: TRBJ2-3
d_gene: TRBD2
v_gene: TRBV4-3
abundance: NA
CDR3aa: CASSHKLAGDVDTQYF
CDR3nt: TGCGCCAGCAGCCACAAACTAGCGGGAGATGTAGATACGCAGTATTTT

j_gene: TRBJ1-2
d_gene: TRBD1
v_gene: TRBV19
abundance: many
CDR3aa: CASSGTGGDYGYTF
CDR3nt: TGTGCCAGTAGCGGAACAGGGGGCGACTATGGCTACACCTTC

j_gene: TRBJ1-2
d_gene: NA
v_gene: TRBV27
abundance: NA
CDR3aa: CASSLRGGSGYTF
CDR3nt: TGTGCCAGCAGTTTGCGGGGAGGGAGTGGCTACACCTTC

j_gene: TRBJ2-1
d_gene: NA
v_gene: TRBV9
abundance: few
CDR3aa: CASSLRLSSHEQFF
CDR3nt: TGTGCCAGCAGCCTTAGACTAAGCAGTCATGAGCAGTTCTTC

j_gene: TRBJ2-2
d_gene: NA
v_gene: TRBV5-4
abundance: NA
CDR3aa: CASSLEAGETGELFF
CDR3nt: TGTGCCAGCAGCTTGGAGGCAGGGGAGACCGGGGAGCTGTTTTTT

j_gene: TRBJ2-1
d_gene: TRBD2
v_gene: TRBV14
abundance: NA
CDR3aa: CASRVTSAGLNEQFF
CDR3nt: TGTGCCAGCAGGGTTACTAGCGCGGGCCTCAATGAGCAGTTCTTC

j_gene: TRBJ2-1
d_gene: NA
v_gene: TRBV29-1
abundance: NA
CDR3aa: CSVVQFDSSSYNEQFF
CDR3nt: TGCAGCGTTGTCCAGTTTGACAGTAGCTCCTACAATGAGCAGTTCTTC

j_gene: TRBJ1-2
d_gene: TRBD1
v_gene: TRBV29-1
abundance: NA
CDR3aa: CSAGQGAVGYTF
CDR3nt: TGCAGCGCCGGACAGGGGGCGGTTGGCTACACCTTC

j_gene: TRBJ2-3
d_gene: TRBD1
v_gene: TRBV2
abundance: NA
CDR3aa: CASSVGTGGTDTQYF
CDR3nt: TGTGCCAGCAGTGTCGGGACAGGGGGCACAGATACGCAGTATTTT

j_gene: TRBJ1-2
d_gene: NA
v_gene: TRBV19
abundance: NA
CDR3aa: CASSNAGANYGYTF
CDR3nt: TGTGCCAGTAGTAACGCGGGAGCTAACTATGGCTACACCTTC

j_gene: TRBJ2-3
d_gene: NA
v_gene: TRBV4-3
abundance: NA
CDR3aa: CASSQGLTDTQYF
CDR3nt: TGCGCCAGCAGCCAAGGTCTCACAGATACGCAGTATTTT

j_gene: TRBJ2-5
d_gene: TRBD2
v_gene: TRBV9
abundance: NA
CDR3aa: CASNRGDQETQYF
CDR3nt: TGTGCCAGCAACCGGGGGGACCAAGAGACCCAGTACTTC

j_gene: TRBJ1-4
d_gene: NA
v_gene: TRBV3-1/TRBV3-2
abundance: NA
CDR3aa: CASSLGGAFNEKLFF
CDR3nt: TGTGCCAGCAGCCTAGGAGGGGCATTTAATGAAAAACTGTTTTTT

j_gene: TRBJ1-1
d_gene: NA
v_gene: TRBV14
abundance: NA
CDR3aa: CASSLVGALGTEAFF
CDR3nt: TGTGCCAGCAGCCTCGTAGGGGCGTTGGGCACTGAAGCTTTCTTT

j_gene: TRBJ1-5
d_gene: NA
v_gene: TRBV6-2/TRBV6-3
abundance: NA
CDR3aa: CASSYSITGSAQPQHF
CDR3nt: TGTGCCAGCAGTTACTCAATCACAGGGTCGGCTCAGCCCCAGCATTTT

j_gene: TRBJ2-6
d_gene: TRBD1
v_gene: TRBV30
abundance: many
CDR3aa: CAWYRDRGRRGANVLTF
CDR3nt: TGTGCCTGGTACCGGGACAGGGGGCGAAGAGGGGCCAACGTCCTGACTTTC

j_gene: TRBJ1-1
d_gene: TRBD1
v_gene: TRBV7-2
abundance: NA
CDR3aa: CASSATGETSTEAFF
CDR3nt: TGTGCCAGCAGCGCGACAGGGGAGACAAGCACTGAAGCTTTCTTT

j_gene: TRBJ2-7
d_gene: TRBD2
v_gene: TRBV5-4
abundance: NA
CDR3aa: CASSLGAGGTYEQYF
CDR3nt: TGTGCCAGCAGCTTGGGGGCGGGAGGCACCTACGAGCAGTACTTC

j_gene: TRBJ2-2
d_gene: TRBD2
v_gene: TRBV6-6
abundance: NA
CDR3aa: CAGSAGENGELFF
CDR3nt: TGTGCCGGATCAGCGGGAGAAAACGGGGAGCTGTTTTTT

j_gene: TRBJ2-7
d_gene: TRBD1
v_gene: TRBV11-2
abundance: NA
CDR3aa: CASSLDRGNEQYF
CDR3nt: TGTGCCAGCAGCTTAGACAGGGGGAACGAGCAGTACTTC